This TCR beta chain originates from a study of graft-versus-host responses after intestinal transplantation. On the study more broadly: Each recipient received a multivisceral, liver-intestinal, or isolated intestinal graft. Uniformly, recipients were administered anti-thymocyte globulin induction with subsequent tacrolimus and steroids for roughly three years. Study-level points and caveats: GvH clones surfaced in recipient marrow, some emerging earlier in ileum or blood. Researchers found peak circulating GvH clone levels linked to early post-transplant HvG declines.

As to this clone: Its matching antigen is unknown.

Method: immunoSEQ multiplex PCR; TCRdb's copy keeps in-frame clones and lacks some. The sample lists about 86,000 clones; roughly nine tenths were seen once. This sequence was found in a human donor who was the organ donor for an intestinal transplant. Sequencing used unstimulated CD4+ T cells sorted from spleen or lymph node cells, obtained before transplant.

CDR3 loop: CASSFLMTVSETQYF. CDR3 sequence (DNA): TGTGCCAGCAGCTTCCTTATGACAGTTTCAGAGACCCAGTACTTC. The genes are TRBV11-2 and TRBJ2-5; TRBD1 is a possible D gene (5 bases). From germline, CDR1 is SGHAT and CDR2 FQNNGV. V lost 3 bases and J lost 4, with 15 bases in between. The CDR3 has 15 residues.